The next 13 T cell receptor beta chains were all read from a single sample in a study of cytomegalovirus exposure and HLA in healthy donors. The PCR used 60 Vbeta and 13 Jbeta primers. Method: immunoSEQ multiplex PCR; TCRdb's copy keeps in-frame clones and lacks some. This table has 75,000 to 90,000 clones, roughly 72% appearing once. Sequenced input: PBMCs. Receptors were obtained from a woman in her forties in good health and CMV-seropositive.

The chain has TRBV30 and TRBJ2-7; 7 bases align to TRBD1. CDR3 length: 12 residues. Germline CDR1 and CDR2: GTSNPN and SVGIG (reference sequence). The junction had 0 bases not matched to a gene; V was cut back by 2 bases and J by 2 bases. The DNA of the CDR3 is TGTGCCTGGAGTACAGGGGCCTACGAGCAGTACTTC. It yields the protein CAWSTGAYEQYF.

J is TRBJ2-5 and V is TRBV7-9; D may be TRBD2 (6 bases). V was cut by 3 bases and J by 5 bases, with 10 bases left in between. The V gene's germline CDR1 is SEHNR and CDR2 FQNEAQ (reference sequence). The CDR3 length is 13 residues. For the CDR3, the DNA is TGTGCCAGCAGCTTCTCGGGAGATGAGACCCAGTACTTC. Protein sequence: CASSFSGDETQYF.

V gene TRBV7-3 combines with J gene TRBJ2-1; D is unresolved. The germline CDR1 and CDR2 sequences are SGHTA and FQGTGA. With 4 bases removed from V and 0 bases from J, the gap between germline ends came to 4 bases. The length of the CDR3 is 13 residues. The CDR3 DNA reads as TGTGCCAGCAGCTCGAGCTCCTACAATGAGCAGTTCTTC. It specifies CASSSSSYNEQFF. Full variable domain (rest looked up from reference TRBV7-3 and TRBJ2-1): GAGVSQTPSNKVTEKGKYVELRCDPISGHTALYWYRQSLGQGPEFLIYFQGTGAADDSGLPNDRFFAVRPEGSVSTLKIQRTERGDSAVYLCASSSSSYNEQFFGPGTRLTVL.

The chain combines TRBV6-1 with TRBJ2-2; perhaps TRBD1 as D (6 bases). The V gene's germline CDR1 is MNHNS and CDR2 SASEGT. V shed 1 base and J shed 4 bases, with 10 bases lying between them. CDR3 size: 15 residues. The CDR3 here is CASSEDQGSTGELFF. CDR3 nucleotides: TGTGCCAGCAGTGAAGACCAGGGGTCCACCGGGGAGCTGTTTTTT.

CDR3 region: CAWSSQGIRNQPQHF. The CDR3 DNA reads TGTGCCTGGAGTTCACAGGGGATCAGGAATCAGCCCCAGCATTTT. The chain links TRBV30 to TRBJ1-5, with TRBD1 identical over 7 bases. The CDR3 loop spans 15 amino acids. V was clipped by 2 bases and J by 4 bases; unmatched bases: 8. The V gene's germline CDR1 is GTSNPN and CDR2 SVGIG (reference sequence).

J is TRBJ2-7 and V is TRBV10-1; TRBD2 matches 7 bases. Trimming cost V 2 bases and J 2 bases; bases outside gene matches: 3. CDR1 and CDR2 from the germline V gene are WNHNN and SYGVQD (reference sequence). This CDR3 spans 14 amino acids. DNA of the CDR3: TGCGCCAGCAGTGAGCAAGCGGGACCCTACGAGCAGTACTTC. It is translated as CASSEQAGPYEQYF.

The chain uses TRBV29-1 and TRBJ2-1; D perhaps matches TRBD2 (6 bases). CDR3 length: 13 amino acids. V lost 3 bases to trimming and J lost 4 bases, with 10 bases between them. CDR1 and CDR2 (germline): SQVTM, ANQGSEA. CDR3 nucleotide sequence: TGCAGCGTTGACCTAGCGCCTTACAATGAGCAGTTCTTC. This translates into CSVDLAPYNEQFF.

The V gene is TRBV5-1, the J gene TRBJ2-3; TRBD2 aligns across 9 bases. The CDR3 totals 15 residues. Germline V gene sequence: CDR1 SGHRS, CDR2 YFSETQ. V dropped 4 bases and J dropped 4; count of bases not matched to a gene: 7. The CDR3 sequence is CASSQSGLAADTQYF. The CDR3 coding sequence is TGCGCCAGCAGCCAATCGGGACTAGCAGCAGATACGCAGTATTTT.

The chain joins TRBV7-9 to TRBJ1-2; D gene unclear. CDR1 is SEHNR, CDR2 FQNEAQ, per germline (reference sequence). CDR3 size: 11 residues. Trimming left V 4 bases short and J 5 bases short, with 5 bases between. CDR3 protein: CASSWEYGYTF. DNA of the CDR3: TGTGCCAGCAGCTGGGAGTATGGCTACACCTTC.

The J gene is TRBJ2-7, the V gene TRBV7-2; 8 positions agree with TRBD2. In germline, CDR1 is SGHTA, CDR2 FQGNSA. J lost 4 bases, V lost 5 bases, and 7 bases had no gene match. The CDR3 loop spans 14 amino acids. This CDR3 is CASSGAGGPYEQYF. CDR3 bases: TGTGCCAGCAGCGGTGCGGGGGGCCCTTACGAGCAGTACTTC.

CDR3 DNA sequence: TGTGCCAGCAGCCCCGGGGGTATAAAAGAGACCCAGTACTTC. It specifies CASSPGGIKETQYF. This chain uses TRBV7-2 with TRBJ2-5; possibly TRBD2 for D (6 bases). Looked up from germline, CDR1 is SGHTA and CDR2 is FQGNSA. The V end lost 5 bases, the J end lost 3 bases, and 13 bases lay between the germline ends. The CDR3 has 14 residues.

The gene calls are TRBV14 and TRBJ1-2; 8 nucleotides match TRBD1. V gave up 0 bases and J gave up 6 bases; unmatched junction bases: 6. Germline V gene data show CDR1 as SGHDN and CDR2 as FVKESK. The CDR3 contains 15 residues. The CDR3 nucleotides read TGTGCCAGCAGCCAAGAGGCCAGGGGGCCCCATGGCTACACCTTC. Its protein product is CASSQEARGPHGYTF. Complete variable domain (other parts from reference TRBV14 and TRBJ1-2): EAGVTQFPSHSVIEKGQTVTLRCDPISGHDNLYWYRRVMGKEIKFLLHFVKESKQDESGMPNNRFLAERTGGTYSTLKVQPAELEDSGVYFCASSQEARGPHGYTFGSGTRLTVV.

This chain uses TRBV19 with TRBJ1-1, with TRBD1 matching 8 bases. This CDR3 contains 16 residues. V shed 6 bases, J shed 2 bases, and the junction held 11 bases outside the gene matches. Germline CDR1 reads LNHDA; CDR2 reads SQIVND (reference sequence). CDR3 residues: CASSPNNRGINTEAFF. CDR3 bases: TGTGCCAGTAGCCCTAACAACAGGGGGATAAACACTGAAGCTTTCTTT.